The sequence of this T cell receptor beta chain was determined in a study of blood T cell repertoires in COVID-19. Study-wide context: Sources were T cells, B-cell-depleted T cells, or PBMCs; the material itself was cDNA or gDNA.

Germline lookup yields CDR1 SGHTA and CDR2 FQGNSA. The CDR3 is 16 residues long. After removal of 7 bases from V and 6 bases from J, the junction contained 14 bases not matched to a gene. Method: immunoSEQ multiplex PCR; TCRdb's copy keeps in-frame clones and lacks some. The sample includes under 300,000 clones, more than 80% seen only once; the top ten take more than 5.5%. Sample: peripheral blood. The chain recombines TRBV7-2 with TRBJ2-1; 8 positions match TRBD2. The TCR originated in a human donor in a cohort sampled during active COVID-19. This CDR3 reads CASKLMASGSPNEQFF. For the CDR3, the DNA is TGTGCCAGCAAGCTTATGGCGAGCGGGAGTCCCAATGAGCAGTTCTTC.